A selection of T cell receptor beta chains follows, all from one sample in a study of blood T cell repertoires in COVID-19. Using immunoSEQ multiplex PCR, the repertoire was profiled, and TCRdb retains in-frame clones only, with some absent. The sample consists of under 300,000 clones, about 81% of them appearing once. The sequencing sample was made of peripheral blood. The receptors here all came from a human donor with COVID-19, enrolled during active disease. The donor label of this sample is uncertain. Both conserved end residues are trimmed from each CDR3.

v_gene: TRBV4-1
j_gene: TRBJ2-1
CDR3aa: ASSQVWFSGRPQWEQF

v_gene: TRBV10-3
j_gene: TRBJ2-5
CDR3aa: AISGQQETQY

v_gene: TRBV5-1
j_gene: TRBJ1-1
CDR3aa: ASRLDSMNTEAF

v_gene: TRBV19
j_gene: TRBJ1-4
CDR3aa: ASSIVVGPEGEKLF

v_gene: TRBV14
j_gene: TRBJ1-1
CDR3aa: ASSQDGDSEAF

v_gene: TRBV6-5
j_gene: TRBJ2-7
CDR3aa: ASSYSWAQGKY

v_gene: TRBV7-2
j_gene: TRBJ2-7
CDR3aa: ASSSRGQGPVQY

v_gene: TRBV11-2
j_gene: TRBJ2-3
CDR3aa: ASSPRGYSTDTQY

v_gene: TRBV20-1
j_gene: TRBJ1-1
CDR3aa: SASMDSRYSLNTEAF

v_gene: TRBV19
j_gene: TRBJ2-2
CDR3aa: ASSISGANTGELF

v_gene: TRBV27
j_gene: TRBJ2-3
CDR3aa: ASTMRGFTDTQY

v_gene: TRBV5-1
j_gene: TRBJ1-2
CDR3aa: ASSLEIRTEST

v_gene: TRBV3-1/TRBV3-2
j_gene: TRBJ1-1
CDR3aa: ASSPPGVGDPEAF

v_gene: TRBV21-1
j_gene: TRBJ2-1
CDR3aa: ASNSSRRSEQF

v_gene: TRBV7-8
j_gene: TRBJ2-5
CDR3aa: ASSLVFSSETQY

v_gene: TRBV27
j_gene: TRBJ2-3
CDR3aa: ASSWTGDTDTQY

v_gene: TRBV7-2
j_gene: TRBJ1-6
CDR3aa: ASRGLHNSPLH

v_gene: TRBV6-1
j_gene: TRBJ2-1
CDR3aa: ASSEAHYYNEQF

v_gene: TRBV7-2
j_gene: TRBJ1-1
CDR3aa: ASSLDRGAEAF

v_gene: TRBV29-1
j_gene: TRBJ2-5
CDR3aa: STANGETQY

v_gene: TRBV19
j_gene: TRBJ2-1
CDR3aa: ASSQSGRSYNEQF